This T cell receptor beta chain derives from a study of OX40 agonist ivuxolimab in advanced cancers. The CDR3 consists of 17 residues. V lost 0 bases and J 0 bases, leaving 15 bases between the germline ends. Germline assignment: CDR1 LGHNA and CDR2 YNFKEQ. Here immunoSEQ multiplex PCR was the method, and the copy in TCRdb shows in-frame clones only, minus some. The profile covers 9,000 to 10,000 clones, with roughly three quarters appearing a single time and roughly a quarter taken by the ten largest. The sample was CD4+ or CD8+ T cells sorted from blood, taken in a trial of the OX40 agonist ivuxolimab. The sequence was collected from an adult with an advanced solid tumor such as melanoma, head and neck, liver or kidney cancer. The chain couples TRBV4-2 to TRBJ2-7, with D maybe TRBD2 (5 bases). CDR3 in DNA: TGTGCCAGCAGCCAAGATTATTCGGGGTTGGGCTCCTACGAGCAGTACTTC. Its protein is CASSQDYSGLGSYEQYF.